One T cell receptor beta chain is described in this entry. Its specificity is unknown. The V end was cut by 4 bases, the J end by 4 bases, with 17 bases between. CDR1 and CDR2 (germline): SGHNT, YYREEE (reference sequence). The CDR3 has 15 amino acids. The sample belongs to a study of T cell responses to AZD1222 COVID-19 vaccine. Study results and limitations: Reportedly, nearly half of unique spike TCRs recognized epitopes outside B.1.351/B.1.1.7 mutations. Most donors were white British, females outnumbered males, and clonal diversity was possibly underestimated.

Sequenced by immunoSEQ multiplex PCR; TCRdb stores in-frame clones only, minus some. The sample lists around 250,000 clones, over 85% seen once, with roughly 0.6% in the top ten. The sequence was obtained from an adult in good health. The sample consisted of peripheral blood, taken on day 0 of AZD1222 vaccination. The chain links TRBV5-4 to TRBJ1-2, with a tentative D call TRBD1 (6 bases). The CDR3 bases are TGTGCCAGCAGCCCCTCTCGACAGGCCCGCTATGGCTACACCTTC. Its protein product is CASSPSRQARYGYTF. Complete variable domain (other parts from reference TRBV5-4 and TRBJ1-2): ETGVTQSPTHLIKTRGQQVTLRCSSQSGHNTVSWYQQALGQGPQFIFQYYREEENGRGNFPPRFSGLQFPNYSSELNVNALELDDSALYLCASSPSRQARYGYTFGSGTRLTVV.